This TCR beta chain was captured by sequencing in a study of blood T cell repertoires in COVID-19. Produced via immunoSEQ multiplex PCR; TCRdb's table is partial and in-frame only. Among about 130,000 clones listed, about 89% were seen once. CDR3 length equals 13 residues. The germline V gene has CDR1 MNHEY and CDR2 SMNVEV (reference sequence). V lost 6 bases to trimming and J lost 2 bases, with 10 bases between them. This TCR was sampled from a woman in her seventies with COVID-19, enrolled during active disease. The rearrangement uses TRBV27 and TRBJ1-2; D unclear. Specimen: peripheral blood. The DNA of the CDR3 is TGTGCCAGCAGCCTGACACAGAACTATGGCTACACCTTC. This translates into CASSLTQNYGYTF.